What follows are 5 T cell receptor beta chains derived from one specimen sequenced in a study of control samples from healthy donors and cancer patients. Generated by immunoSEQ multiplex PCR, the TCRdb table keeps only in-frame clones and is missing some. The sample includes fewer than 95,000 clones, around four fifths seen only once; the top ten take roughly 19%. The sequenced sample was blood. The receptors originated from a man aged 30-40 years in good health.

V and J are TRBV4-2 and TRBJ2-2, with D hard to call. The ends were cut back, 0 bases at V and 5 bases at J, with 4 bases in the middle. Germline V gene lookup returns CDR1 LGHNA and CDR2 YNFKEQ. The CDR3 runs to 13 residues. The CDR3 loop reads CASSQEVTGELFF. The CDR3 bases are TGTGCCAGCAGCCAAGAGGTTACCGGGGAGCTGTTTTTT.

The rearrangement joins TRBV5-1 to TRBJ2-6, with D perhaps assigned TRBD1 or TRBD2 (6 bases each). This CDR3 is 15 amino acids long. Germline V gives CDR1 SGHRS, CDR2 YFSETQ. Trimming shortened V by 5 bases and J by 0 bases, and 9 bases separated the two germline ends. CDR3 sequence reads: CASRGGPSGANVLTF. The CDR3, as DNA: TGCGCCAGCAGGGGGGGCCCCTCTGGGGCCAACGTCCTGACTTTC.

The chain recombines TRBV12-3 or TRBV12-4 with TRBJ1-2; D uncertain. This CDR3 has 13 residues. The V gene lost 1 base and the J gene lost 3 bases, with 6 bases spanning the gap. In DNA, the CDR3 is TGTGCCAGCAGTTTAGAAGTGGACTATGGCTACACCTTC. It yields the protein CASSLEVDYGYTF.

CDR3 DNA: TGTGCCAGCTCACCGCGGCCGAGTGAAAAACTGTTTTTT. This gives the protein CASSPRPSEKLFF. The rearrangement uses TRBV18 and TRBJ1-4; D unclear. The V gene's germline CDR1 is KGHSH and CDR2 LQKENI. Deletions cut 3 bases from V and 7 bases from J, with 9 bases between. The CDR3 spans 13 residues. Supplemented by reference TRBV18 and TRBJ1-4, the full variable domain reads NAGVMQNPRHLVRRRGQEARLRCSPMKGHSHVYWYRQLPEEGLKFMVYLQKENIIDESGMPKERFSAEFPKEGPSILRIQQVVRGDSAAYFCASSPRPSEKLFFGSGTQLSVL.

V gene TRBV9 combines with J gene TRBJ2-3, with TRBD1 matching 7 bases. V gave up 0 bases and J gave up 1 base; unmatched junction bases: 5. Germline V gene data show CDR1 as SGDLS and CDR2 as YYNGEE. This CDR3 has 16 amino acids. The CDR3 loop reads CASSVVAGGGTDTQYF. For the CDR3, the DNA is TGTGCCAGCAGCGTAGTCGCAGGGGGAGGCACAGATACGCAGTATTTT.